This record concerns one T cell receptor beta chain sequence. The data derive from a study of blood T cell repertoires in COVID-19. Produced via immunoSEQ multiplex PCR; TCRdb's table is partial and in-frame only. The sample shows approximately 300,000 clones, approximately 88% of them seen only once. Participants were placed into cohorts based on the clinical history they reported. For recovered donors of Cohort 3, there were two negative PCRs, clearance, or symptom resolution. CDR1 SQVTM and CDR2 ANQGSEA come from the germline V gene. The ends lost 4 bases at V and 2 bases at J; junction bases unmatched: 10. The length of the CDR3 is 15 residues.

This rearrangement joins TRBV29-1 to TRBJ2-5, with TRBD2 matching 7 bases. The TCR was taken from a man between 60 and 75 years old who had recovered from COVID-19. What was sequenced was PBMCs or T cells enriched from blood (not recorded which). The CDR3 region is CSVAVVAGLQETQYF. The CDR3, as DNA: TGCAGCGTTGCCGTAGTAGCGGGTCTTCAAGAGACCCAGTACTTC. Variable domain in full (rest from reference TRBV29-1 and TRBJ2-5): SAVISQKPSRDICQRGTSLTIQCQVDSQVTMMFWYRQQPGQSLTLIATANQGSEATYESGFVIDKFPISRPNLTFSTLTVSNMSPEDSSIYLCSVAVVAGLQETQYFGPGTRLLVL.